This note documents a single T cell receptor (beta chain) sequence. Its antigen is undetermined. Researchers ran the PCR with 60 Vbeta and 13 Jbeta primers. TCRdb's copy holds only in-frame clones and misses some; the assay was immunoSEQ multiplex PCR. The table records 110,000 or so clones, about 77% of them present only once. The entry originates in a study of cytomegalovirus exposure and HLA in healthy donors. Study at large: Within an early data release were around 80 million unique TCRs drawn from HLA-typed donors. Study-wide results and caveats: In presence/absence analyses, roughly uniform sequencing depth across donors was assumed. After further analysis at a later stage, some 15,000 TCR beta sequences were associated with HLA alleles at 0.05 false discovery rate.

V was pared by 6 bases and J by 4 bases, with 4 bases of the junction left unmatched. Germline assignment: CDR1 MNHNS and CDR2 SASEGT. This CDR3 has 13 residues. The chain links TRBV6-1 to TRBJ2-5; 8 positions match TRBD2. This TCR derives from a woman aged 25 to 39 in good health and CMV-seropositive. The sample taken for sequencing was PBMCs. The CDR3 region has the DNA TGTGCCAGCAGGGGACTAGTAACAGAGACCCAGTACTTC. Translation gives CASRGLVTETQYF.